These 20 T cell receptor beta chains share one sample of origin, sequenced in a study of metastatic and nonmetastatic thyroid tumors. TCRdb re-called clones via MiXCR from the PCR reads. The sample contains about 4,000 clones, around a fifth of which appear only once. All patients were untreated before thyroid surgery. The sequenced material came from tumor tissue. These receptors originate from a female donor with papillary thyroid cancer or a benign thyroid nodule (not recorded which). Some clones in this sample may be carry-over from other donors' samples.

V usage is TRBV2 and J usage is TRBJ2-7; the D is unclear. CDR1 is SNHLY, CDR2 FYNNEI, per germline. Trimming shortened V by 3 bases and J by 2 bases, and 8 bases separated the two germline ends. The CDR3 consists of 13 residues. CDR3 nucleotides: TGTGCCAGCAGTGACCCGGAGCCCTACGAGCAGTACTTC. Protein sequence: CASSDPEPYEQYF.

This clone was seen ten or more times. The CDR3: CASSPWGGNNEKLFF. The CDR3, as DNA: TGTGCCAGCAGTCCTTGGGGAGGGAATAATGAAAAACTGTTTTTT. The chain uses TRBV28 and TRBJ1-4, with D hard to call. Per germline, CDR1 MDHEN and CDR2 SYDVKM. V lost 5 bases, J lost 4 bases, and 14 bases lay in between. The CDR3 extends over 15 amino acids.

The rearrangement links TRBV20-1 to TRBJ1-6; D gene ambiguous. Per germline, CDR1 DFQATT and CDR2 SNEGSKA (reference sequence). CDR3 length: 16 residues. The V end lost 4 bases, the J end lost 3 bases, and 16 bases lay between the germline ends. The CDR3 nucleotides are TGCAGTGCTACAAAAGACGACTCCCTCTATAATTCACCCCTCCACTTT. Protein: CSATKDDSLYNSPLHF.

Judged by abundance, this clone is medium-sized (0.01 to 0.1%). The V call is TRBV5-1, the J call TRBJ2-7, with TRBD2 identical over 8 bases. Trimming cost V 4 bases and J 5 bases; bases outside gene matches: 8. The CDR3 runs to 14 residues. Germline CDR1 reads SGHRS; CDR2 reads YFSETQ. CDR3 residues: CASSIREGRDEQYF. As DNA, the CDR3 is TGCGCCAGCAGCATCCGGGAGGGGAGGGACGAGCAGTACTTC.

This clone was counted between two and nine times. The rearrangement uses TRBV15 and TRBJ2-2; the D gene is possibly TRBD2 (5 bases). With 3 bases removed from V and 7 bases from J, the gap between germline ends came to 12 bases. Looked up from germline, CDR1 is LNHNV and CDR2 is YYDKDF (reference sequence). This CDR3 is 14 amino acids long. CDR3 in DNA: TGTGCCACCAGCAGGCCTCGAGGGTTCGGGGAGCTGTTTTTT. The encoded protein is CATSRPRGFGELFF.

This clone is large by share. The gene calls are TRBV9 and TRBJ1-2, with 7 bases aligning to TRBD1. Germline lookup yields CDR1 SGDLS and CDR2 YYNGEE. V shed 4 bases, J shed 2 bases, and the junction held 8 bases outside the gene matches. The CDR3 has 15 amino acids. In DNA form, the CDR3 reads TGTGCCAGCAGCCCACACGAGGACAGGAACTATGGCTACACCTTC. The encoded protein is CASSPHEDRNYGYTF.

This clone was found a few times. This sequence joins TRBV28 and TRBJ1-4, with D uncertain. CDR1 and CDR2 from the germline V gene are MDHEN and SYDVKM. The CDR3 is 14 residues long. Trimming left V 5 bases short and J 5 bases short, with 12 bases between. The CDR3, as DNA: TGTGCCAGCAGTGAGACGGGGAGAAATGAAAAACTGTTTTTT. Translation: CASSETGRNEKLFF. The whole variable domain, remainder taken from reference TRBV28 and TRBJ1-4, is DVKVTQSSRYLVKRTGEKVFLECVQDMDHENMFWYRQDPGLGLRLIYFSYDVKMKEKGDIPEGYSVSREKKERFSLILESASTNQTSMYLCASSETGRNEKLFFGSGTQLSVL.

In its sample, this clone is medium-sized. J is TRBJ2-3 and V is TRBV10-2; weak D call: TRBD1 (5 bases). Looked up from germline, CDR1 is WSHSY and CDR2 is SAAADI. The CDR3 is 15 amino acids. The V gene lost 6 bases and the J gene lost 1 base, with 14 bases spanning the gap. The CDR3 nucleotides read TGCGCCAGCAGAGTTGGGGCCGCCGGCACAGATACGCAGTATTTT. It translates to CASRVGAAGTDTQYF.

This clone was detected only a few times. The rearrangement joins TRBV6-4 to TRBJ1-5; D might be TRBD1 (5 bases). Germline V gives CDR1 MRHNA, CDR2 SNTAGT. Trimming shortened V by 8 bases and J by 5 bases, and 16 bases separated the two germline ends. The CDR3 runs to 14 residues. CDR3 DNA: TGTGCCAGCCGATTGACATTGGGGGATCAGCCCCAGCATTTT. Its translation: CASRLTLGDQPQHF.

This clone is classed as large. J is TRBJ1-2 and V is TRBV28; D is unresolved. The germline V gene has CDR1 MDHEN and CDR2 SYDVKM. The CDR3 contains 18 residues. V dropped 3 bases and J dropped 0 bases, with 20 bases sitting between them. CDR3 protein: CASSFSPTSPRSNYGYTF. The DNA of the CDR3 is TGTGCCAGCAGTTTCAGTCCAACATCACCGCGGTCTAACTATGGCTACACCTTC.

This clone was counted a few times. The chain joins TRBV28 to TRBJ2-5, with D hard to call. Trimming removed 7 bases at V and 0 bases at J, with 9 bases between. The CDR3 is 13 amino acids. Looked up from germline, CDR1 is MDHEN and CDR2 is SYDVKM. The CDR3 DNA follows: TGTGCCAGCAATACAAACAACCAAGAGACCCAGTACTTC. Residues: CASNTNNQETQYF.

This clone appeared once. The V gene is TRBV7-9, the J gene TRBJ1-2, with a possible D match to TRBD1 (6 bases). CDR3 length equals 13 residues. Trimming removed 1 base at V and 8 bases at J, with 11 bases between. Per germline, CDR1 SEHNR and CDR2 FQNEAQ (reference sequence). CDR3: CASSLGAGEGYTF. DNA for the CDR3: TGTGCCAGCAGCTTAGGGGCAGGGGAAGGCTACACCTTC.

This clone occurred a few times. J is TRBJ2-2 and V is TRBV28; D unresolved. V dropped 7 bases and J dropped 3 bases, with 15 bases sitting between them. The CDR3 length is 15 residues. Germline CDR1 and CDR2: MDHEN and SYDVKM. This CDR3 reads CASKGGRLDTGELFF. CDR3 nucleotides: TGTGCCAGCAAAGGTGGACGGTTGGACACCGGGGAGCTGTTTTTT.

This clone was detected a few times. This chain connects TRBV11-2 to TRBJ1-1, with D tentatively TRBD1 (5 bases). Trimming stripped 4 bases from V and 0 bases from J, with 12 bases between. Per germline, CDR1 SGHAT and CDR2 FQNNGV. CDR3 size: 15 residues. The CDR3: CASSSFQGMNTEAFF. CDR3 DNA: TGTGCCAGCAGCTCCTTTCAGGGAATGAACACTGAAGCTTTCTTT.

This clone is categorized as large. The V gene is TRBV6-1, the J gene TRBJ2-2; D is uncertain. Trimming took 5 bases from V and 4 from J, leaving 8 bases between them. The CDR3 runs to 13 residues. Germline CDR1 is MNHNS and CDR2 is SASEGT. The CDR3 sequence is CASSFDSTGELFF. CDR3 coding DNA: TGTGCCAGCAGTTTCGACTCCACCGGGGAGCTGTTTTTT.

The chain has TRBV27 and TRBJ2-3; possibly TRBD2 for D (6 bases). The CDR3 has 15 amino acids. CDR1 is MNHEY and CDR2 is SMNVEV in the germline V gene (reference sequence). V was cut by 7 bases and J by 4 bases, with 18 bases left in between. The CDR3 DNA reads TGTGCCAGCAAGGCGGGATACTCGGGGGCAGATACGCAGTATTTT. It is translated as CASKAGYSGADTQYF.

A few counts support this clone. The chain joins TRBV6-1 to TRBJ2-7; 8 nucleotides align to TRBD2. J was trimmed by 4 bases and V by 5 bases; bases with no gene match: 7. Germline CDR1 and CDR2: MNHNS and SASEGT. This CDR3 has 14 amino acids. In DNA form, the CDR3 reads TGTGCCAGCAGTTTGTCGGGGGGGTTTTACGAGCAGTACTTC. Its translation: CASSLSGGFYEQYF.

This chain links TRBV28 with TRBJ2-2; 7 bases map to TRBD1. The CDR3 extends over 12 amino acids. From germline, CDR1 is MDHEN and CDR2 SYDVKM. Trimming at V came to 6 bases and at J to 6 bases, leaving 1 base not matched to a gene. CDR3 sequence reads: CASRQGAGELFF. As DNA, the CDR3 is TGTGCCAGCAGGCAGGGGGCCGGGGAGCTGTTTTTT.

This clone was seen many times. With a much larger clone just one base away, this may be a read error. Other nucleotide sequences from this sample produce the same CDR3. The chain joins TRBV20-1 to TRBJ1-4; the D gene is possibly TRBD1 (6 bases). Germline-derived CDR1 and CDR2 are DFQATT and SNEGSKA (reference sequence). This CDR3 is 13 amino acids long. The CDR3 nucleotides read TGCAGTGCTAGCGAGGGAGGGGGTGAAAAACTGTTCTTT. Protein sequence: CSASEGGGEKLFF.

A few counts support this clone. V usage is TRBV27 and J usage is TRBJ2-3, with 10 bases aligning to TRBD2. The CDR3 covers 15 residues. Trimming at V came to 6 bases and at J to 1 base, leaving 4 bases not matched to a gene. Germline V lookup: CDR1 MNHEY, CDR2 SMNVEV (reference sequence). Here the CDR3 DNA reads TGTGCCAGCAGCCCGCTAGCGGGAGGCACAGATACGCAGTATTTT. It yields the protein CASSPLAGGTDTQYF.